A single sample is the source of the 30 T cell receptor beta chains below, sequenced in a study of blood T cell repertoires in COVID-19 (TCRdb year 2020). The library was generated by the immunoSEQ multiplex PCR assay. TCRdb limited this immuneACCESS table to in-frame rearrangements with V and J called. A share of clones is missing; checked studies link under half to unresolved V genes, and the rest is unexplained. The sample table shows 300,000 to 450,000 clones, and 88% are seen once. 0.9% to 1.5% of the sample rests with the top ten. The specimen was PBMCs or T cells enriched from blood (not recorded which). Receptors originate from a woman between 18 and 29 years old who had recovered from COVID-19.

The V call is TRBV30, the J call TRBJ1-2; 8 bases agree with TRBD1. This CDR3 contains 15 residues. In germline, CDR1 is GTSNPN, CDR2 SVGIG (reference sequence). Trimming at V came to 3 bases and at J to 2 bases, leaving 8 bases not matched to a gene. CDR3 residues: CAWSDWTGSNYGYTF. In DNA form, the CDR3 reads TGTGCCTGGAGCGATTGGACAGGGTCCAACTATGGCTACACCTTC.

The J gene is TRBJ2-3, the V gene TRBV11-2; 15 positions match TRBD2. V lost 4 bases and J lost 10; bases outside the gene matches: 12. The CDR3 loop spans 17 amino acids. Per germline, CDR1 SGHAT and CDR2 FQNNGV. The CDR3 coding sequence is TGTGCCAGCAGCTCTACCGGGACTAGCGGGGGGCGAGCCCCGCAGTATTTT. Its protein product is CASSSTGTSGGRAPQYF.

V gene TRBV6-5 combines with J gene TRBJ1-1, with D possibly matching TRBD1 (5 bases). Per germline, CDR1 MNHEY and CDR2 SVGAGI. The CDR3 runs to 15 residues. Trimming took off 0 bases at V and 2 bases at J, with 10 bases between the two ends. The CDR3 reads CASSYSAGVNTEAFF. The CDR3, as DNA: TGTGCCAGCAGTTACTCAGCGGGGGTAAACACTGAAGCTTTCTTT.

This clone was counted a few times. The same CDR3 also results from other DNA sequences found in this sample. This rearrangement joins TRBV9 to TRBJ1-2; D might be TRBD1 (5 bases). The CDR3 has 13 residues. The V and J ends lost 1 base and 2 bases respectively, with 6 bases between them. Germline CDR1 is SGDLS and CDR2 is YYNGEE. As DNA, the CDR3 is TGTGCCAGCAGCGTACAGGGAAACTATGGCTACACCTTC. Its protein is CASSVQGNYGYTF.

The CDR3 spells CASGSRGPNSYNEQFF. In DNA form, the CDR3 reads TGCGCCAGCGGGTCCCGGGGTCCCAACTCCTACAATGAGCAGTTCTTC. V and J are TRBV5-1 and TRBJ2-1, with a tentative D call TRBD2 (5 bases). Germline values: CDR1 SGHRS, CDR2 YFSETQ. The CDR3 runs 16 residues. The V end was cut by 7 bases, the J end by 0 bases, with 17 bases between.

The rearrangement uses TRBV25-1 and TRBJ2-2; TRBD2 might be the D (5 bases). V lost 1 base, J lost 7 bases, and 7 bases lay in between. The length of the CDR3 is 13 residues. Germline-derived CDR1 and CDR2 are MGHDK and SYGVNS. The CDR3 region has the DNA TGTGCCAGCAGTGAATCTGGGAGCGGGGAGCTGTTTTTT. Its translation is CASSESGSGELFF. The variable domain in full, with the rest retrieved from reference TRBV25-1 and TRBJ2-2, is EADIYQTPRYLVIGTGKKITLECSQTMGHDKMYWYQQDPGMELHLIHYSYGVNSTEKGDLSSESTVSRIRTEHFPLTLESARPSHTSQYLCASSESGSGELFFGEGSRLTVL.

The chain couples TRBV7-8 to TRBJ1-3; D might be TRBD1 (6 bases). Germline loops: CDR1 SGHVS, CDR2 FQNEAQ. The germline V and J ends were trimmed by 5 bases and 0 bases, with 8 bases remaining between them. The CDR3 is 14 amino acids. The chain's CDR3 is CASSLQGSGNTIYF. The CDR3 DNA reads TGTGCCAGCAGCCTACAGGGCTCTGGAAACACCATATATTTT.

The chain couples TRBV12-3 or TRBV12-4 to TRBJ1-2, with D possibly being TRBD1 (5 bases). The CDR3 is 13 residues long. V lost 5 bases to trimming and J lost 4 bases, with 11 bases between them. The CDR3 loop reads CASSQGTLYGYTF. In DNA, the CDR3 is TGTGCCAGCAGTCAGGGAACCCTCTATGGCTACACCTTC.

This clone was seen once. The chain carries TRBV6-2 or TRBV6-3 and TRBJ2-7; 7 bases are shared with TRBD1. Germline loops: CDR1 MNHEY, CDR2 SVGEGT. J lost 2 bases, V lost 6 bases, and 13 bases had no gene match. CDR3 length equals 16 residues. This CDR3 is CASSFERRGLTYEQYF. CDR3 nucleotide sequence: TGTGCCAGCAGCTTCGAGCGCAGGGGGTTAACCTACGAGCAGTACTTC.

The rearrangement uses TRBV10-3 and TRBJ2-7, with 11 bases matching TRBD1. The CDR3 totals 14 residues. The V segment lost 5 bases and the J segment 2 bases; nucleotides outside the gene matches: 2. Germline CDR1 and CDR2: ENHRY and SYGVKD. CDR3 amino acids: CAISTGQGAYEQYF. DNA of the CDR3: TGTGCCATCAGTACGGGACAGGGGGCCTACGAGCAGTACTTC.

The chain uses TRBV6-5 and TRBJ2-7, with TRBD1 as a possible D gene (6 bases). CDR1 is MNHEY and CDR2 is SVGAGI in the germline V gene. CDR3 size: 13 residues. V lost 2 bases and J 5 bases, leaving 10 bases between the germline ends. CDR3 sequence reads: CASSYPTGHEQYF. The CDR3 nucleotides are TGTGCCAGCAGTTACCCAACAGGGCACGAGCAGTACTTC.

The table lists this clone with a count of one. The genes are TRBV6-6 and TRBJ1-5; no clear D. The CDR3 contains 16 residues. The V gene's germline CDR1 is MNHNY and CDR2 SVGAGI (reference sequence). V gave up 0 bases and J gave up 0 bases, with 9 bases separating them. This chain's CDR3 is CASSYSRGASNQPQHF. CDR3 bases: TGTGCCAGCAGTTACTCGAGAGGAGCTAGCAATCAGCCCCAGCATTTT.

This sequence joins TRBV5-1 and TRBJ2-7; the match to TRBD1 covers 7 bases. V shed 7 bases, J shed 0 bases, and the junction held 7 bases outside the gene matches. The germline V gene encodes CDR1 SGHRS and CDR2 YFSETQ. This CDR3 is 14 amino acids long. The CDR3 DNA follows: TGCGCCAGCGCCCTGGGGACAGCCTCCTACGAGCAGTACTTC. This encodes CASALGTASYEQYF. The variable domain in full, with the rest retrieved from reference TRBV5-1 and TRBJ2-7, is KAGVTQTPRYLIKTRGQQVTLSCSPISGHRSVSWYQQTPGQGLQFLFEYFSETQRNKGNFPGRFSGRQFSNSRSEMNVSTLELGDSALYLCASALGTASYEQYFGPGTRLTVT.

The gene calls are TRBV29-1 and TRBJ1-5; D is perhaps TRBD1 (5 bases). Trimming took off 4 bases at V and 5 bases at J, with 12 bases between the two ends. Germline V gene data show CDR1 as SQVTM and CDR2 as ANQGSEA. The CDR3 consists of 13 residues. The CDR3 DNA follows: TGCAGCGTTGGGGCCAGGGAGGATCAGCCCCAGCATTTT. Translating it yields CSVGAREDQPQHF.

This clone showed up just once. The rearrangement uses TRBV2 and TRBJ1-6; no firm D call. CDR3 size: 15 residues. The V and J ends lost 6 bases and 3 bases respectively, with 12 bases between them. The germline CDR1 and CDR2 sequences are SNHLY and FYNNEI. The CDR3 nucleotides read TGTGCCAGCAGATGGGAGGCAGACTATAATTCACCCCTCCACTTT. It yields the protein CASRWEADYNSPLHF.

The chain uses TRBV4-1 and TRBJ2-7; 11 nucleotides align to TRBD2. CDR1 is MGHRA and CDR2 is YSYEKL in the germline V gene. CDR3 length equals 17 residues. V was pared by 0 bases and J by 2 bases, with 6 bases of the junction left unmatched. CDR3 loop: CASSQDSPTSGAYEQYF. The CDR3 coding sequence is TGCGCCAGCAGCCAAGATTCCCCGACTAGCGGGGCCTACGAGCAGTACTTC.

The rearrangement links TRBV6-4 to TRBJ2-1; 10 nucleotides match TRBD2. Germline V lookup: CDR1 MRHNA, CDR2 SNTAGT. V dropped 0 bases and J dropped 8; count of bases not matched to a gene: 4. The CDR3 contains 15 residues. The CDR3 protein is CASSDSSGGADEQFF. In DNA, the CDR3 is TGTGCCAGCAGTGACTCCAGCGGGGGGGCAGATGAGCAGTTCTTC.

The chain carries TRBV30 and TRBJ1-1, with 8 bases fitting TRBD1. Germline-derived CDR1 and CDR2 are GTSNPN and SVGIG (reference sequence). The CDR3 length is 15 residues. V lost 4 bases to trimming and J lost 4 bases; unmatched junction nucleotides: 11. CDR3 bases: TGTGCCTGGAATAATATGGACAGGGAGTTCACTGAAGCTTTCTTT. Its translation is CAWNNMDREFTEAFF.

The J gene is TRBJ1-4, the V gene TRBV9; no definite D call. The CDR3 is 14 residues long. V lost 4 bases to trimming and J lost 3 bases, with 10 bases between them. The germline CDR1 and CDR2 sequences are SGDLS and YYNGEE. This CDR3 is CASSRGGANEKLFF. CDR3 nucleotide sequence: TGTGCCAGCAGCCGGGGAGGCGCTAATGAAAAACTGTTTTTT.

J is TRBJ2-1 and V is TRBV6-5, with a possible D match to TRBD2 (5 bases). Trimming removed 0 bases from V and 7 bases from J, with 10 bases in between. This CDR3 region has 14 residues. Germline V gene sequence: CDR1 MNHEY, CDR2 SVGAGI. CDR3 nucleotides: TGTGCCAGCAGTTACTCTGGCTCGGGGAATGAGCAGTTCTTC. It codes for CASSYSGSGNEQFF.

CDR3 nucleotide sequence: TGTGCCAGCAGTGAGGCTCAGAGGACTGAAGCTTTCTTT. It is translated as CASSEAQRTEAFF. The genes are TRBV2 and TRBJ1-1; no firm D call. The CDR3 runs to 13 residues. V dropped 3 bases and J dropped 5 bases, with 10 bases sitting between them. Germline CDR1 is SNHLY and CDR2 is FYNNEI.

The chain joins TRBV2 to TRBJ2-3, with D tentatively TRBD2 (6 bases). The ends were cut back, 7 bases at V and 0 bases at J, with 26 bases in the middle. This CDR3 spans 19 amino acids. The V gene's germline CDR1 is SNHLY and CDR2 FYNNEI. The CDR3 DNA follows: TGTGCCAGCAACAGTTTCGCCGAAGGGCTAGCGCCTAGCACAGATACGCAGTATTTT. This gives the protein CASNSFAEGLAPSTDTQYF.

In this sample, this clone turned up a few times. V is TRBV14 and J is TRBJ2-7; possible D gene TRBD1, 5 bases. CDR1 SGHDN and CDR2 FVKESK come from the germline V gene. The CDR3 runs to 15 residues. With 0 bases removed from V and 2 bases from J, the gap between germline ends came to 11 bases. The CDR3 protein is CASSQDRVYPYEQYF. The CDR3 region has the DNA TGTGCCAGCAGCCAAGACAGGGTTTACCCCTACGAGCAGTACTTC. Using reference TRBV14 and TRBJ2-7 for the parts outside the CDR3, the full variable domain is EAGVTQFPSHSVIEKGQTVTLRCDPISGHDNLYWYRRVMGKEIKFLLHFVKESKQDESGMPNNRFLAERTGGTYSTLKVQPAELEDSGVYFCASSQDRVYPYEQYFGPGTRLTVT.

This chain joins TRBV6-5 and TRBJ1-4, with TRBD1 matching 7 bases. V shed 4 bases, J shed 8 bases, and the junction held 10 bases outside the gene matches. The CDR3 loop spans 15 amino acids. Germline CDR1 reads MNHEY; CDR2 reads SVGAGI. This CDR3 is CASSSRQGHPEKLFF. CDR3 DNA: TGTGCCAGCAGTTCCCGACAGGGTCATCCAGAAAAACTGTTTTTT.

This rearrangement joins TRBV28 to TRBJ2-7, with D possibly being TRBD1 (5 bases). The germline V and J ends were trimmed by 7 bases and 7 bases, with 20 bases remaining between them. Germline CDR1 reads MDHEN; CDR2 reads SYDVKM. This CDR3 is 14 amino acids long. The CDR3 reads CASTLGMTVREQYF. The CDR3 nucleotides are TGTGCCAGCACCCTCGGAATGACAGTTCGGGAGCAGTACTTC.

The CDR3 region is CASSLGTRSSYEQYF. The CDR3 DNA reads TGTGCCAGCAGCTTAGGGACTAGGAGCTCCTACGAGCAGTACTTC. The rearrangement joins TRBV5-6 to TRBJ2-7, with 8 bases lining up with TRBD2. The CDR3 loop spans 15 amino acids. After removal of 2 bases from V and 0 bases from J, the junction contained 4 bases not matched to a gene. Germline CDR1 reads SGHDT; CDR2 reads YYEEEE. Full variable domain (remainder filled in from reference TRBV5-6 and TRBJ2-7): DAGVTQSPTHLIKTRGQQVTLRCSPKSGHDTVSWYQQALGQGPQFIFQYYEEEERQRGNFPDRFSGHQFPNYSSELNVNALLLGDSALYLCASSLGTRSSYEQYFGPGTRLTVT.

In its sample, this clone was seen a few times. V is TRBV14 and J is TRBJ2-2; 10 bases match TRBD1. The CDR3 loop spans 14 amino acids. Germline CDR1 reads SGHDN; CDR2 reads FVKESK. Losses at the gene ends were 4 bases for V and 5 bases for J; bases not matched to a gene: 1. The CDR3 nucleotides read TGTGCCAGCAGCCGGGACAGGGGAACCGGGGAGCTGTTTTTT. Its protein product is CASSRDRGTGELFF.

V usage is TRBV27 and J usage is TRBJ1-2; tentatively, D is TRBD1 (5 bases). Trimming stripped 5 bases from V and 3 bases from J, with 10 bases between. Germline V gene data show CDR1 as MNHEY and CDR2 as SMNVEV (reference sequence). This CDR3 contains 13 residues. The CDR3 DNA reads TGTGCCAGCAGTCGGACGGGGGACTATGGCTACACCTTC. This gives the protein CASSRTGDYGYTF.

The J gene is TRBJ1-4, the V gene TRBV6-5; 9 bases map to TRBD1. V lost 8 bases to trimming and J lost 5 bases; unmatched junction nucleotides: 6. Germline loops: CDR1 MNHEY, CDR2 SVGAGI. The CDR3 contains 14 residues. The CDR3 DNA reads TGTGCCAGCGATAACAGGGGGCAAAATGAAAAACTGTTTTTT. Its translation: CASDNRGQNEKLFF.

The J gene is TRBJ1-3, the V gene TRBV11-2, with 12 bases aligning to TRBD1. V dropped 6 bases and J dropped 3; count of bases not matched to a gene: 3. CDR1 is SGHAT, CDR2 FQNNGV, per germline. The CDR3 has 15 amino acids. The CDR3 spells CASRRDRGLGNTIYF. The CDR3 DNA sequence: TGTGCCAGCAGGAGGGACAGGGGGCTTGGAAACACCATATATTTT.